This TCR beta chain derives from a study of identical twins. Findings and limits, study-wide: Clonotypes of the beta chain that were abundant in cord blood carried fewer insertions (memory repertoires showed none).

About this clonotype: Its antigen is not identified.

The germline V and J ends were trimmed by 3 bases and 0 bases, with 11 bases remaining between them. The CDR3 sequence is 15 residues long. CDR1 is LGHDT, CDR2 YNNKEL, per germline (reference sequence). Unique molecular identifiers were present on the cDNA, which also gained a universal primer site by template switching. TCRdb ran MiXCR on the 5' RACE reads and lists one entry per CDR3 protein. The top ten hold roughly 9% of the sample, which has about 390,000 distinct CDR3 sequences, roughly 9% seen once. The rearrangement links TRBV3-1 to TRBJ1-2; D perhaps matches TRBD1 (5 bases). The sample comprised naive T cells sorted from blood. This sequence was found in a woman between 50 and 59 years old in good health. The CDR3 DNA sequence: TGTGCCAGCAGCCATCCGACAGCGACTAACTATGGCTACACCTTC. It is translated as CASSHPTATNYGYTF.